These 18 T cell receptor beta chains were sequenced from one sample in a study of blood T cell repertoires in COVID-19 (dated by TCRdb to the early 2020s). The library came from the immunoSEQ multiplex PCR assay. TCRdb stores this immuneACCESS table with in-frame sequences only. Part of the clones is absent; in the studies checked, under half of the shortfall reflects unresolved V genes, and no reason is known for the rest. The sample has 250,000 to 350,000 clones on record, about 83% of them singletons. The top ten constitute roughly 6.3% of the sample. Material for sequencing was PBMCs or T cells enriched from blood (not recorded which). These receptors originate from a woman aged 40 to 49 who had recovered from COVID-19.

J is TRBJ1-2 and V is TRBV12-3 or TRBV12-4, with no clear D. With 9 bases removed from V and 2 bases from J, the gap between germline ends came to 7 bases. The CDR3 has 11 amino acids. The CDR3 sequence: CASRGNYGYTF. CDR3 coding DNA: TGTGCCAGTCGGGGAAACTATGGCTACACCTTC.

This clone has a handful of counts. The genes are TRBV2 and TRBJ2-7; 8 bases align to TRBD2. The germline V gene has CDR1 SNHLY and CDR2 FYNNEI. Trimming took 6 bases from V and 4 from J; bases not matched to a gene: 11. The CDR3 loop spans 15 amino acids. The CDR3: CASSPLAGGPYEQYF. The CDR3 nucleotides read TGTGCCAGCAGCCCGCTGGCGGGAGGACCTTACGAGCAGTACTTC.

The genes are TRBV5-1 and TRBJ1-5; 7 bases line up with TRBD1. J lost 3 bases, V lost 0 bases, and 6 bases had no gene match. Germline CDR1 reads SGHRS; CDR2 reads YFSETQ. CDR3 length equals 16 residues. The CDR3 DNA reads TGCGCCAGCAGCTTGGATCCAGGGGGTACCAATCAGCCCCAGCATTTT. The encoded protein is CASSLDPGGTNQPQHF.

This clone was detected a few times. This chain's CDR3 is CASGGLNTEAFF. CDR3 coding DNA: TGTGCCAGCGGGGGCTTGAACACTGAAGCTTTCTTT. This rearrangement joins TRBV28 to TRBJ1-1, with a tentative D call TRBD1 (6 bases). V was shortened by 8 bases and J by 0 bases, with 7 bases between the two germline ends. The germline CDR1 and CDR2 sequences are MDHEN and SYDVKM. CDR3 size: 12 residues.

The CDR3 here is CSARREAQHF. The CDR3 DNA is TGCAGTGCTAGAAGGGAGGCCCAGCATTTT. This sequence joins TRBV20-1 and TRBJ1-5; D unresolved. Germline V gene data show CDR1 as DFQATT and CDR2 as SNEGSKA (reference sequence). The CDR3 spans 10 residues. V was clipped by 2 bases and J by 11 bases, with 7 bases between them.

The chain is built from TRBV18 and TRBJ2-7; 10 bases are a match to TRBD1. CDR1 and CDR2 (germline): KGHSH, LQKENI. J lost 6 bases, V lost 3 bases, and 5 bases had no gene match. This CDR3 contains 14 residues. CDR3 residues: CASSPGTGDTEQYF. The CDR3 DNA sequence: TGTGCCAGCTCACCCGGGACAGGGGATACCGAGCAGTACTTC.

The chain joins TRBV9 to TRBJ2-1; the match to TRBD2 covers 7 bases. The trim removed 3 bases at V and 7 bases at J, leaving 19 bases unmatched. CDR1 and CDR2 from the germline V gene are SGDLS and YYNGEE. The CDR3 sequence is 18 residues long. The chain's CDR3 is CASSDSLAEPLLRNEQFF. CDR3 nucleotide sequence: TGTGCCAGCAGCGACTCTCTAGCGGAGCCGCTCCTAAGGAATGAGCAGTTCTTC.

This sequence joins TRBV6-1 and TRBJ2-7, with TRBD2 matching over 11 bases. This CDR3 comprises 16 residues. Germline CDR1 and CDR2: MNHNS and SASEGT. The ends lost 3 bases at V and 4 bases at J; junction bases unmatched: 8. Here the CDR3 reads CASSDAGASGRYEQYF. The CDR3, as DNA: TGTGCCAGCAGTGATGCAGGGGCTAGCGGGAGGTACGAGCAGTACTTC.

This clone has a single count. The genes are TRBV18 and TRBJ1-5, with D tentatively TRBD1 (6 bases). Trimming removed 5 bases at V and 8 bases at J, with 16 bases between. The germline V gene encodes CDR1 KGHSH and CDR2 LQKENI. This CDR3 has 14 residues. The CDR3 loop reads CASSNNRDSKPQHF. The CDR3 DNA reads TGTGCCAGCTCAAATAACAGGGATTCTAAGCCCCAGCATTTT. The whole variable domain, filled in from reference TRBV18 and TRBJ1-5, reads NAGVMQNPRHLVRRRGQEARLRCSPMKGHSHVYWYRQLPEEGLKFMVYLQKENIIDESGMPKERFSAEFPKEGPSILRIQQVVRGDSAAYFCASSNNRDSKPQHFGDGTRLSIL.

The rearrangement joins TRBV7-2 to TRBJ2-3, with unresolved D. Germline V gives CDR1 SGHTA, CDR2 FQGNSA. V dropped 2 bases and J dropped 0 bases, with 9 bases sitting between them. The CDR3 sequence is 15 residues long. CDR3 sequence reads: CASSLYSGSTDTQYF. The CDR3 region has the DNA TGTGCCAGCAGCTTATACTCCGGGAGCACAGATACGCAGTATTTT. The full variable domain, rest sourced from reference TRBV7-2 and TRBJ2-3, is GAGVSQSPSNKVTEKGKDVELRCDPISGHTALYWYRQSLGQGLEFLIYFQGNSAPDKSGLPSDRFSAERTGGSVSTLTIQRTQQEDSAVYLCASSLYSGSTDTQYFGPGTRLTVL.

The CDR3 loop reads CASTYDPGLAGVSGEQFF. The DNA for the CDR3 is TGTGCCAGTACCTATGATCCGGGACTAGCGGGAGTATCGGGTGAGCAGTTCTTC. This chain connects TRBV19 to TRBJ2-1; 14 positions match TRBD2. Germline V CDR1 and CDR2: LNHDA, SQIVND (reference sequence). The CDR3 totals 18 residues. The ends lost 7 bases at V and 9 bases at J; junction bases unmatched: 17. Using reference TRBV19 and TRBJ2-1 for the parts outside the CDR3, the full variable domain is DGGITQSPKYLFRKEGQNVTLSCEQNLNHDAMYWYRQDPGQGLRLIYYSQIVNDFQKGDIAEGYSVSREKKESFPLTVTSAQKNPTAFYLCASTYDPGLAGVSGEQFFGPGTRLTVL.

This clone has only a few counts. J is TRBJ2-7 and V is TRBV27, with 7 bases identical to TRBD1. Trimming cost V 5 bases and J 4 bases; bases outside gene matches: 8. This CDR3 region has 14 residues. Per the germline V gene, CDR1 is MNHEY and CDR2 is SMNVEV (reference sequence). CDR3 nucleotides: TGTGCCAGCAGTCCGGACAGGATAAATTACGAGCAGTACTTC. Translation: CASSPDRINYEQYF.

The gene calls are TRBV18 and TRBJ1-5; D might be TRBD1 (6 bases). The V end was cut by 4 bases, the J end by 4 bases, with 8 bases between. CDR1 and CDR2 from the germline V gene are KGHSH and LQKENI. The CDR3 covers 13 residues. DNA for the CDR3: TGTGCCAGCTCACGGACAGTTAATCAGCCCCAGCATTTT. Translating gives CASSRTVNQPQHF.

J is TRBJ1-1 and V is TRBV7-2; 8 positions agree with TRBD1. The CDR3 length is 17 residues. The ends lost 1 base at V and 5 bases at J; junction bases unmatched: 12. The germline CDR1 and CDR2 sequences are SGHTA and FQGNSA. The CDR3 sequence: CASSLVRSGGARTEAFF. The CDR3 DNA reads as TGTGCCAGCAGCTTAGTAAGGTCAGGGGGCGCGAGGACTGAAGCTTTCTTT.

The chain recombines TRBV3-1 (or the pseudogene TRBV3-2) with TRBJ2-1; 8 positions match TRBD2. This CDR3 region has 16 residues. V lost 2 bases, J lost 6 bases, and 9 bases stayed unmatched. Per the germline V gene, CDR1 is LGHDT and CDR2 is YNNKEL (reference sequence). The CDR3 spells CASSQHAGGIINEQFF. CDR3 DNA sequence: TGTGCCAGCAGCCAACACGCGGGAGGCATAATCAATGAGCAGTTCTTC.

The J gene is TRBJ2-1, the V gene TRBV7-8, with 13 bases matching TRBD2. J was trimmed by 4 bases and V by 5 bases; bases with no gene match: 11. CDR3 length equals 18 residues. Germline loops: CDR1 SGHVS, CDR2 FQNEAQ. DNA of the CDR3: TGTGCCAGCAGCCCACTAGCGGGAGGGCCCGTCGGATACAATGAGCAGTTCTTC. Its protein product is CASSPLAGGPVGYNEQFF.

The chain employs TRBV27 and TRBJ2-6, with a tentative D call TRBD1 (5 bases). The CDR3 sequence is 16 residues long. V lost 6 bases, J lost 4 bases, and 16 bases lay in between. From germline, CDR1 is MNHEY and CDR2 SMNVEV (reference sequence). As DNA, the CDR3 is TGTGCCAGCAGAGGGGCCTACAGGTCGGGGGCCAACGTCCTGACTTTC. This encodes CASRGAYRSGANVLTF.

The rearrangement uses TRBV6-5 and TRBJ2-1; D perhaps matches TRBD1 (6 bases). CDR1 is MNHEY and CDR2 is SVGAGI in the germline V gene. The CDR3 is made up of 14 amino acids. V lost 5 bases and J 6 bases, leaving 14 bases between the germline ends. The CDR3 DNA reads as TGTGCCAGCAGTCCTGAGGGGGACGGCAATGAGCAGTTCTTC. It translates to CASSPEGDGNEQFF.